This TCR beta chain appears in the sequencing data of a study of T-cell memory formation after mild COVID-19. General observations from the study: Clones contracting over day 15 to 85 were CD4/CD8 balanced, with later expanders leaning CD4+.

The germline CDR1 and CDR2 sequences are MNHEY and SVGAGI. There are 15 residues in the CDR3. V shed 5 bases and J 4 bases; nucleotides not matched to a gene: 3. A remark on this clonotype: Its matching antigen is unknown.

MiXCR, run by TCRdb on the 5' RACE reads, gives a single entry per CDR3 protein. This table has roughly 350,000 distinct CDR3 sequences, roughly an eighth appearing once. The chain recombines TRBV6-5 with TRBJ2-2; TRBD1 aligns across 11 bases. This receptor was obtained from a man aged 18 to 29 who had mild COVID-19 (a few samples of this study predate the infection). Cell type and time point are not known. The source material was PBMCs or a T cell subset sorted from them (not recorded which). The CDR3 loop reads CASSHGQGATGELFF. CDR3 bases: TGTGCCAGCAGTCACGGACAGGGGGCCACCGGGGAGCTGTTTTTT.